This paragraph reports one T cell receptor (beta chain). Its matching antigen is unknown. The method was immunoSEQ multiplex PCR; TCRdb's version includes in-frame clones alone and lacks a portion of them. The sample has more than 65,000 clones; over 75% are singletons. The data stem from a study of identifying expanded T cells in peripheral blood. Study results and limitations: Differentially abundant clones: roughly 1.3 between replicates, 16.4 at around 14 days, around 19 at four. Clone count variance between roughly 2-week samples rose with total template count.

The CDR3 totals 14 residues. V lost 5 bases and J lost 6, with 16 bases in between. Germline CDR1 and CDR2: SQVTM and ANQGSEA. Collection occurred without any documented infections or immune events in donors. The chain recombines TRBV29-1 with TRBJ2-2; D may be TRBD1 (5 bases). The receptor's source is a person aged 18 to 70 in good health. Sequencing used blood. The CDR3, as DNA: TGCAGCGTTAGATTGGGGCAGGGTGCCGGGGAGCTGTTTTTT. Translation: CSVRLGQGAGELFF.